The present T cell receptor (beta chain) was sequenced within a study of shared clonotypes between healthy human individuals. General study results and limits: A reduction in generation probabilities was seen for non-shared clonotypes relative to those shared by all four donors.

The table came from immunoSEQ multiplex PCR; TCRdb's copy has only in-frame clones and leaves some out. Seen here are roughly 1 million clones, under 80% observed once, and the top ten hold about 1.5%. CDR1 is MGHDK, CDR2 SYGVNS, per germline. The junction had 13 bases not matched to a gene; V was cut back by 7 bases and J by 6 bases. This CDR3 contains 15 residues. Note on this clone: What it binds is not known.

J is TRBJ1-2 and V is TRBV25-1; 8 positions match TRBD1. The source is a man between 18 and 29 years old in good health. Sequenced: memory CD4+ T cells sorted from blood. Subset described: CD45RA-negative fraction. Here the CDR3 reads CASKGWTGRGDGYTF. In nucleotides, the CDR3 is TGTGCCAGCAAAGGCTGGACAGGGCGAGGGGATGGCTACACCTTC.